A single sample is the source of the 28 T cell receptor beta chains below, sequenced in a study of T cell changes during pregnancy in multiple sclerosis. Using immunoSEQ multiplex PCR, the repertoire was profiled, and TCRdb retains in-frame clones only, with some absent. The data contain tens of thousands of clones, roughly 92% of them singletons. This sample comprised peripheral blood, obtained in the third trimester of pregnancy. These receptors all stem from a female donor in good health, enrolled as a control in a pregnancy study.

This sequence joins TRBV29-1 and TRBJ1-2; D is perhaps TRBD1 (6 bases). CDR1 is SQVTM and CDR2 is ANQGSEA in the germline V gene. The CDR3 sequence is 14 residues long. Deletions cut 3 bases from V and 4 bases from J, with 15 bases between. For the CDR3, the DNA is TGCAGCGTTGATACACAGGGCGTTAGCTATGGCTACACCTTC. Encoded protein: CSVDTQGVSYGYTF.

J is TRBJ2-3 and V is TRBV10-3; the D gene is possibly TRBD2 (6 bases). This CDR3 comprises 13 residues. V was cut by 7 bases and J by 6 bases, with 14 bases left in between. Per the germline V gene, CDR1 is ENHRY and CDR2 is SYGVKD. The CDR3 DNA reads as TGTGCCATCACTTCGGGGGACCTCGATACGCAGTATTTT. Translation gives CAITSGDLDTQYF.

The rearrangement uses TRBV7-2 and TRBJ2-7; 7 bases align to TRBD1. The CDR3 spans 16 residues. Germline CDR1 reads SGHTA; CDR2 reads FQGNSA. After removal of 1 base from V and 1 base from J, the junction contained 7 bases not matched to a gene. The CDR3 DNA follows: TGTGCCAGCAGCTTAGGACATCGACAGGGTTCCTACGAGCAGTACTTC. Encoded protein: CASSLGHRQGSYEQYF.

This clone appeared a few times. This chain uses TRBV5-1 with TRBJ1-1; D may be TRBD1 (6 bases). V was trimmed by 1 base and J by 1 base, leaving 17 bases between them. Germline values: CDR1 SGHRS, CDR2 YFSETQ. The CDR3 has 17 amino acids. CDR3 protein: CASSLTGIKAGNTEAFF. The CDR3 nucleotides are TGCGCCAGCAGCTTGACAGGGATTAAAGCAGGGAACACTGAAGCTTTCTTT.

V and J are TRBV5-1 and TRBJ2-2; D gene ambiguous. Germline CDR1 reads SGHRS; CDR2 reads YFSETQ. The CDR3 loop spans 15 amino acids. V lost 2 bases and J lost 0, with 8 bases in between. CDR3: CASSLLLPNTGELFF. The CDR3 nucleotides read TGCGCCAGCAGCTTATTACTACCGAACACCGGGGAGCTGTTTTTT.

The chain couples TRBV15 to TRBJ2-7; the D is unclear. This CDR3 is 13 amino acids long. Germline CDR1 and CDR2: LNHNV and YYDKDF (reference sequence). Trimming left V 6 bases short and J 0 bases short, with 9 bases between. The CDR3 bases are TGTGCCACCAGGGCAGATGCCTCCTACGAGCAGTACTTC. Protein sequence: CATRADASYEQYF.

V is TRBV5-1 and J is TRBJ2-3, with 10 nucleotides matching TRBD2. Germline V gene data show CDR1 as SGHRS and CDR2 as YFSETQ. Trimming removed 4 bases from V and 2 bases from J; junction bases left unmatched: 4. The CDR3 runs 15 residues. CDR3 bases: TGCGCCAGCAGCGAAGGACTAGCGGTCACAGATACGCAGTATTTT. Its translation: CASSEGLAVTDTQYF.

CDR3 amino acids: CASSFMPGGGAFGGELFF. The DNA for the CDR3 is TGCGCCAGCAGCTTCATGCCCGGCGGGGGGGCTTTCGGCGGGGAGCTGTTTTTT. V is TRBV5-1 and J is TRBJ2-2; 9 bases map to TRBD2. The germline V gene encodes CDR1 SGHRS and CDR2 YFSETQ. This CDR3 comprises 18 residues. The V gene end was trimmed by 2 bases and the J gene end by 7 bases; junction bases not matched to a gene: 15. Full variable domain (rest looked up from reference TRBV5-1 and TRBJ2-2): KAGVTQTPRYLIKTRGQQVTLSCSPISGHRSVSWYQQTPGQGLQFLFEYFSETQRNKGNFPGRFSGRQFSNSRSEMNVSTLELGDSALYLCASSFMPGGGAFGGELFFGEGSRLTVL.

The chain joins TRBV7-2 to TRBJ1-1; D is possibly TRBD1 (6 bases). The ends were cut back, 4 bases at V and 2 bases at J, with 14 bases in the middle. The CDR3 has 15 residues. Germline V gene lookup returns CDR1 SGHTA and CDR2 FQGNSA. CDR3 nucleotides: TGTGCCAGCAGCTCGCAAGGGACACTCAACACTGAAGCTTTCTTT. This sequence encodes CASSSQGTLNTEAFF.

The rearrangement links TRBV7-2 to TRBJ2-7, with 9 bases that match TRBD2. From germline, CDR1 is SGHTA and CDR2 FQGNSA. The CDR3 extends over 16 amino acids. V lost 5 bases and J lost 4; bases outside the gene matches: 12. DNA of the CDR3: TGTGCCAGCAGCAAGTGGGCGGGGGGGACTATGTACGAGCAGTACTTC. This translates into CASSKWAGGTMYEQYF.

The chain joins TRBV27 to TRBJ2-5, with TRBD1 identical over 8 bases. The CDR3 contains 18 residues. V was clipped by 3 bases and J by 4 bases; unmatched bases: 16. The germline V gene encodes CDR1 MNHEY and CDR2 SMNVEV (reference sequence). CDR3 bases: TGTGCCAGCAGTTTGGGGTCACCGTCGACAGGGGTGGGAGAGACCCAGTACTTC. This encodes CASSLGSPSTGVGETQYF.

The chain combines TRBV7-3 with TRBJ2-1, with 9 bases fitting TRBD1. Losses at the gene ends were 6 bases for V and 4 bases for J; bases not matched to a gene: 10. The CDR3 extends over 16 amino acids. Germline V gene sequence: CDR1 SGHTA, CDR2 FQGTGA. CDR3 bases: TGTGCCAGCAGGCCTTCCCCGGGGACAGGGTACAATGAGCAGTTCTTC. It encodes CASRPSPGTGYNEQFF.

The rearrangement links TRBV11-3 to TRBJ2-5, with D perhaps matching TRBD2 (5 bases). Trimming shortened V by 0 bases and J by 4 bases, and 6 bases separated the two germline ends. The length of the CDR3 is 13 residues. Germline lookup yields CDR1 SGHNT and CDR2 YENEEA. CDR3 loop: CASSLEGRETQYF. The DNA for the CDR3 is TGTGCCAGCAGCTTAGAGGGGAGAGAGACCCAGTACTTC. The variable domain in full, with the rest retrieved from reference TRBV11-3 and TRBJ2-5, is EAGVVQSPRYKIIEKKQPVAFWCNPISGHNTLYWYLQNLGQGPELLIRYENEEAVDDSQLPKDRFSAERLKGVDSTLKIQPAELGDSAVYLCASSLEGRETQYFGPGTRLLVL.

The chain employs TRBV11-2 and TRBJ2-2; TRBD1 matches 9 bases. In germline, CDR1 is SGHAT, CDR2 FQNNGV. The CDR3 length is 19 residues. V shed 2 bases and J 4 bases; nucleotides not matched to a gene: 14. The CDR3 nucleotides are TGTGCCAGCAGCTTATTTGGGTCGGGACAGGGAGTGGCCACCGGGGAGCTGTTTTTT. Its protein is CASSLFGSGQGVATGELFF.

CDR3 residues: CASTPMSGGNYEQYF. The CDR3 DNA reads TGTGCCAGCACCCCAATGTCAGGGGGCAATTACGAGCAGTACTTC. The rearrangement uses TRBV21-1 and TRBJ2-7; TRBD1 is the table's D call, not checked against the DNA. TRBV21-1 is described as a pseudogene. The CDR3 sequence is 15 residues long.

The CDR3 spells CASSQEIGGVTDTQYF. The CDR3 DNA is TGTGCCAGCAGCCAAGAAATAGGAGGGGTCACAGATACGCAGTATTTT. The V and J genes are TRBV4-2 and TRBJ2-3, with a tentative D call TRBD2 (6 bases). V gave up 0 bases and J gave up 2 bases, with 12 bases separating them. There are 16 residues in the CDR3. Germline CDR1 LGHNA, CDR2 YNFKEQ.

V and J are TRBV5-4 and TRBJ1-2; D unresolved. V gave up 0 bases and J gave up 0 bases, with 9 bases separating them. This CDR3 region has 15 residues. Germline CDR1 SGHNT, CDR2 YYREEE (reference sequence). The CDR3 loop reads CASSLDRGANYGYTF. Written as DNA, the CDR3 is TGTGCCAGCAGCTTGGACCGGGGAGCTAACTATGGCTACACCTTC.

This clone was counted a few times. The V gene is TRBV10-2, the J gene TRBJ1-1, with TRBD1 matching 7 bases. V gave up 8 bases and J gave up 3 bases; unmatched junction bases: 6. This CDR3 region has 13 residues. Looked up from germline, CDR1 is WSHSY and CDR2 is SAAADI. CDR3 DNA: TGCGCCAGCCAGGAGGGGGCCGACACTGAAGCTTTCTTT. Translated: CASQEGADTEAFF.

The J gene is TRBJ2-7, the V gene TRBV30; 7 nucleotides line up with TRBD2. V dropped 2 bases and J dropped 0; count of bases not matched to a gene: 10. CDR1 is GTSNPN, CDR2 SVGIG, per germline (reference sequence). The CDR3 totals 16 residues. CDR3 coding DNA: TGTGCCTGGAGTCCTTTGCGGGAGACCCTCTCCTACGAGCAGTACTTC. Protein product: CAWSPLRETLSYEQYF.

The genes are TRBV4-1 and TRBJ1-2; D gene uncertain. CDR3 length: 17 residues. V dropped 0 bases and J dropped 7 bases, with 21 bases sitting between them. Germline V gene lookup returns CDR1 MGHRA and CDR2 YSYEKL. The CDR3 sequence: CASSQDLSTSASTGYTF. The CDR3 region has the DNA TGCGCCAGCAGCCAAGATCTAAGCACCTCCGCAAGCACTGGCTACACCTTC.

The chain recombines TRBV5-1 with TRBJ1-4; perhaps TRBD1 as D (5 bases). Trimming left V 4 bases short and J 2 bases short, with 15 bases between. CDR1 is SGHRS and CDR2 is YFSETQ in the germline V gene. This CDR3 region has 16 residues. In nucleotides, the CDR3 is TGCGCCAGCAGCGCGGACACCTATGGGACTAATGAAAAACTGTTTTTT. It yields the protein CASSADTYGTNEKLFF.

This sequence joins TRBV27 and TRBJ1-5, with D possibly being TRBD1 (5 bases). Germline lookup yields CDR1 MNHEY and CDR2 SMNVEV (reference sequence). The CDR3 has 17 amino acids. Trimming left V 1 base short and J 3 bases short, with 16 bases between. CDR3 DNA sequence: TGTGCCAGCAGTTTATTAAGGGGAAGGAGTGACAATCAGCCCCAGCATTTT. This codes for CASSLLRGRSDNQPQHF.

The chain recombines TRBV5-1 with TRBJ1-1; 7 positions agree with TRBD1. The CDR3 is 15 residues long. The ends lost 1 base at V and 5 bases at J; junction bases unmatched: 8. Germline V gene lookup returns CDR1 SGHRS and CDR2 YFSETQ. In DNA form, the CDR3 reads TGCGCCAGCAGCTTGAAGGAGGGGGCGAGGACTGAAGCTTTCTTT. Translating gives CASSLKEGARTEAFF.

The CDR3 loop reads CASSLGLAGGPITDTQYF. The CDR3 coding sequence is TGCGCCAGCAGCTTGGGACTAGCGGGGGGGCCTATCACAGATACGCAGTATTTT. This chain joins TRBV5-1 and TRBJ2-3, with 14 bases identical to TRBD2. Per the germline V gene, CDR1 is SGHRS and CDR2 is YFSETQ. V lost 0 bases and J lost 2; bases outside the gene matches: 5. The CDR3 is 18 residues long.

The chain recombines TRBV18 with TRBJ2-3; unclear D gene. Germline loops: CDR1 KGHSH, CDR2 LQKENI. The CDR3 consists of 16 residues. V lost 2 bases to trimming and J lost 0 bases, with 12 bases between them. DNA for the CDR3: TGTGCCAGCTCACCAGATTCAGGTACTAGCACAGATACGCAGTATTTT. Residues: CASSPDSGTSTDTQYF.

The V gene is TRBV11-2, the J gene TRBJ2-5; no firm D call. Germline V CDR1 and CDR2: SGHAT, FQNNGV. The ends were cut back, 0 bases at V and 5 bases at J, with 10 bases in the middle. The CDR3 runs 14 residues. DNA for the CDR3: TGTGCCAGCAGCTTAGATCGTTACACGGAGACCCAGTACTTC. Translation gives CASSLDRYTETQYF.

This clone was seen once. CDR3 amino acids: CASSSLQGEVVSNQPQHF. CDR3 nucleotides: TGTGCCAGCTCGTCACTACAGGGCGAGGTGGTTTCCAATCAGCCCCAGCATTTT. The chain couples TRBV18 to TRBJ1-5, with D perhaps matching TRBD1 (6 bases). V lost 6 bases and J 3 bases, leaving 24 bases between the germline ends. CDR3 length equals 18 residues. Germline lookup yields CDR1 KGHSH and CDR2 LQKENI.

The chain uses TRBV5-5 and TRBJ1-2, with D perhaps TRBD1 (5 bases). The germline V gene has CDR1 SGHKS and CDR2 YYEKEE (reference sequence). The ends were cut back, 0 bases at V and 4 bases at J, with 10 bases in the middle. The CDR3 length is 14 residues. This chain's CDR3 is CASSLVGVGYGYTF. The CDR3 DNA is TGTGCCAGCAGCTTGGTAGGGGTCGGCTATGGCTACACCTTC.